Following are 9 T cell receptor beta chains from one sample sequenced in a study of shared clonotypes between healthy human individuals (dated by TCRdb to 2020 to 2021). The library was prepared using the immunoSEQ multiplex PCR assay. The clones in this table, taken by TCRdb from immuneACCESS, are in-frame only. Not every clone is retained; where verified, under half of the shortfall comes from an unresolved V gene, and the cause of the rest is unknown. For this sample there are 2 million to 2.5 million clones; roughly 90% appear just once. 0.3% to 0.4% of the sample belongs to the ten largest clones. The specimen was naive CD4+ T cells from PBMCs. The cell subset or site label corresponds to: CD45RA+ positively selected. The receptor set was obtained from a man between 18 and 29 years old in good health. Some clones in this sample may be carry-over from other donors' samples.

The V call is TRBV2, the J call TRBJ1-3, with D possibly TRBD1 on 5 matching bases. Trimming stripped 1 base from V and 4 bases from J, with 8 bases between. The germline V gene encodes CDR1 SNHLY and CDR2 FYNNEI. This CDR3 has 14 residues. DNA of the CDR3: TGTGCCAGCAGTGAAGACAGGAAAGGAAACACCATATATTTT. It is translated as CASSEDRKGNTIYF.

About this clone itself: Other nucleotide sequences in the sample specify the same CDR3. This CDR3 reads CASSRRGPYEQYF. As DNA, the CDR3 is TGTGCCAGTAGTAGACGGGGGCCATACGAGCAGTACTTC. The chain joins TRBV19 to TRBJ2-7; either TRBD1 or TRBD2 may fit D (6 bases each). Germline V gives CDR1 LNHDA, CDR2 SQIVND (reference sequence). V dropped 4 bases and J dropped 4 bases, with 11 bases sitting between them. The CDR3 is 13 residues long. Full variable domain (outside the CDR3, taken from reference TRBV19 and TRBJ2-7): DGGITQSPKYLFRKEGQNVTLSCEQNLNHDAMYWYRQDPGQGLRLIYYSQIVNDFQKGDIAEGYSVSREKKESFPLTVTSAQKNPTAFYLCASSRRGPYEQYFGPGTRLTVT.

This chain connects TRBV23-1 to TRBJ2-2; D uncertain. TRBV23-1 is annotated as an ORF whose role is uncertain. The CDR3 length is 15 residues. V dropped 7 bases and J dropped 0 bases, with 12 bases sitting between them. The CDR3 is CASTRSCTNTGELFF. CDR3 in DNA: TGCGCCAGCACCCGCAGCTGCACGAACACCGGGGAGCTGTTTTTT.

This chain uses TRBV27 with TRBJ1-2; 8 bases align to TRBD1. CDR1 MNHEY and CDR2 SMNVEV come from the germline V gene (reference sequence). This CDR3 has 14 residues. With V trimmed by 6 bases and J by 8 bases, 11 bases remained unmatched. The CDR3 loop reads CASRPNTGGQGYTF. CDR3 sequence (DNA): TGTGCCAGCAGACCCAATACAGGGGGGCAAGGCTACACCTTC.

The J gene is TRBJ2-2, the V gene TRBV15; D gene uncertain. The germline gives CDR1 LNHNV, CDR2 YYDKDF (reference sequence). The V gene lost 3 bases and the J gene lost 2 bases, with 13 bases spanning the gap. The CDR3 contains 16 residues. Here the CDR3 reads CATSRVVVLNTGELFF. CDR3 DNA: TGTGCCACCAGCAGGGTGGTGGTACTTAACACCGGGGAGCTGTTTTTT.

Details on this clone: The junction and the germline gene differ at one end; a read error may be behind it. The chain joins TRBV10-3 to TRBJ2-3, with 8 positions matching TRBD1. CDR1 is ENHRY, CDR2 SYGVKD, per germline. The length of the CDR3 is 15 residues. This CDR3 reads CAISIGQGGTDMQYF. CDR3 nucleotides: TGTGCCATCAGTATAGGACAGGGCGGCACAGATATGCAGTATTTT.

The V gene is TRBV28, the J gene TRBJ1-3; D gene ambiguous. Trimming removed 1 base at V and 9 bases at J, with 10 bases between. In germline, CDR1 is MDHEN, CDR2 SYDVKM. This CDR3 spans 13 amino acids. CDR3 region: CASSLSEWRTIYF. CDR3 nucleotide sequence: TGTGCCAGCAGTTTATCTGAATGGCGCACCATATATTTT.

The V gene is TRBV29-1, the J gene TRBJ2-1; 9 bases map to TRBD1. Unmatched junction bases numbered 8, after V lost 7 bases and J lost 4 bases. Per germline, CDR1 SQVTM and CDR2 ANQGSEA. The CDR3 has 14 residues. The CDR3 protein is CSAQRDREYNEQFF. The CDR3 DNA follows: TGCAGCGCCCAAAGGGACAGGGAGTACAATGAGCAGTTCTTC.

This clone showed up just once. The DNA for the CDR3 is TGTGCCAGCAGTTTTTATGGAAACGAGCAGTACTTC. The encoded protein is CASSFYGNEQYF. The chain is built from TRBV28 and TRBJ2-7, with unresolved D. V lost 3 bases and J lost 5, with 8 bases in between. The CDR3 is 12 residues long. Germline loops: CDR1 MDHEN, CDR2 SYDVKM. The variable domain in full, with the rest retrieved from reference TRBV28 and TRBJ2-7, is DVKVTQSSRYLVKRTGEKVFLECVQDMDHENMFWYRQDPGLGLRLIYFSYDVKMKEKGDIPEGYSVSREKKERFSLILESASTNQTSMYLCASSFYGNEQYFGPGTRLTVT.